This TCR beta chain derives from a study of blood T cell repertoires in COVID-19. Study information: Researchers got acute and convalescent COVID-19 samples from the United States, Italy and Spain.

Authors' analysis steps: How many nucleated cells were present was estimated from reference gene primer amplification. Data came from immunoSEQ multiplex PCR; TCRdb stores just in-frame clones and leaves some out. Clone size and the V and J calls come from that table; the DNA yielded D and trimming. Of roughly 190,000 clones listed, about four fifths are singletons. CDR1 is MNHEY and CDR2 is SMNVEV in the germline V gene (reference sequence). This CDR3 region has 14 residues. V was pared by 4 bases and J by 1 base, with 1 base of the junction left unmatched. The rearrangement links TRBV27 to TRBJ1-1, with TRBD1 matching 9 bases. The receptor's source is a woman in her seventies with active or convalescent COVID-19. Sequencing input: peripheral blood. CDR3 in DNA: TGTGCCAGCAGTTGGGGACAGGGGAACACTGAAGCTTTCTTT. Encoded protein: CASSWGQGNTEAFF.